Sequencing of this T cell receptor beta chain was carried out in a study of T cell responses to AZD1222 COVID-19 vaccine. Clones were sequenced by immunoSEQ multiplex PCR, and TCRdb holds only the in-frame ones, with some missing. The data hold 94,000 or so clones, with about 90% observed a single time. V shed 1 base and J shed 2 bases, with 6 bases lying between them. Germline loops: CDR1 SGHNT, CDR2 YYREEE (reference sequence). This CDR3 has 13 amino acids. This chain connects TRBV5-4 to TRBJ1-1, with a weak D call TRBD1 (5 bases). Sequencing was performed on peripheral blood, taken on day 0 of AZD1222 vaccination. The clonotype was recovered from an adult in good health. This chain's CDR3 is CASSLRGNTEAFF. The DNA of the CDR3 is TGTGCCAGCAGCTTGCGGGGCAACACTGAAGCTTTCTTT.